A selection of T cell receptor beta chains follows, all from one sample in a study of shared clonotypes between healthy human individuals. The table came from immunoSEQ multiplex PCR; TCRdb's copy has only in-frame clones and leaves some out. Of under 350,000 clones in the sample, more than 75% are singletons; the top ten hold 15% to 20%. Sequencing input: memory CD8+ T cells sorted from blood. These receptors originate from a man aged 18 to 29 in good health. Each CDR3 is given with its conserved first and last residue. A D gene is named only where the DNA matches it firmly. Not all rows give a size; the values are once, few, many and, for expanded clones, a class.

cdr3_length clone_size j_call d_call v_call cdr3_nt cdr3_aa
17 . TRBJ2-1 TRBD1 TRBV11-2 TGTGCCAGCAGCTTACGTCCCGGGACAGGGCCGTACAATGAGCAGTTCTTC CASSLRPGTGPYNEQFF
17 . TRBJ2-1 TRBD1 TRBV10-3 TGTGCCATCAGTCCCACCACGACAGGGGCGATACAATGGGAGCAGTTCTTC CAISPTTTGAIQWEQFF
14 . TRBJ1-1 . TRBV6-5 TGTGCCAGCAGTTACTTGGGCGGGATCAATGAAGCTTTCTTT CASSYLGGINEAFF
13 . TRBJ1-5 . TRBV28 TGTGCCAGCAGTTTAGAGTTAAATCAGCCCCAGCATTTT CASSLELNQPQHF
15 few TRBJ2-6 . TRBV9 TGTGCCAGCAGCGTAGGGGGCTCTGGGGCCAACGTCCTGACTTTC CASSVGGSGANVLTF
17 . TRBJ2-1 . TRBV5-6 TGTGCCAGCAGCTTGAGTCCAAAGCTAGGGGTATTTTATGAGCAGTTCTTC CASSLSPKLGVFYEQFF
11 . TRBJ1-5 . TRBV10-1 TGCGCCAGCATGTCGAATCAGCCCCAGCATTTT CASMSNQPQHF
18 . TRBJ2-6 . TRBV13 TGTGCCAGCAGCTCTCTAGGTTTCGAGGCCTCTGGGGCCAACGTCCTGACTTTC CASSSLGFEASGANVLTF
17 once TRBJ2-5 TRBD1 TRBV6-1 TGTGCCAGCAATGCAGCCCCGGGACAGAAGTTCGGAGAGACCCAGTACTTC CASNAAPGQKFGETQYF
13 . TRBJ1-2 . TRBV2 TGTGCCAGCAGTACGATACAGGGCAAAGGCTACACCTTC CASSTIQGKGYTF
13 . TRBJ1-2 . TRBV27 TGTGCCAGCAGTTTCACCCAGGAGAATGGCTACACCTTC CASSFTQENGYTF
14 . TRBJ1-5 TRBD1 TRBV27 TGTGCCAGCAGCGTCACAGGGGGTGGAGGGCCCCAGCATTTT CASSVTGGGGPQHF
15 . TRBJ2-3 TRBD2 TRBV27 TGTGCCAGCAGCAGAGACCGGGACTACACAGATACGCAGTATTTT CASSRDRDYTDTQYF
17 . TRBJ2-5 TRBD2 TRBV5-6 TGTGCCAGCAGCTGGGGTAGACTAGCGGGTTCCCAAGAGACCCAGTACTTC CASSWGRLAGSQETQYF
13 . TRBJ2-5 . TRBV6-5 TGTGCCAGCAGTATACTAGGTCAAGAGACCCAGTACTTC CASSILGQETQYF
15 . TRBJ2-7 TRBD1 TRBV28 TGTGCCAGCAGTTATGGACAGGGGGGGTCCTACGAGCAGTACTTC CASSYGQGGSYEQYF
12 few TRBJ1-6 . TRBV13 TGTGCCAGCAGCGGGTGGAATTCACCCCTCCACTTT CASSGWNSPLHF
12 . TRBJ1-3 . TRBV6-1 TGTGCCACCAGGGAACCTGGAAACACCATATATTTT CATREPGNTIYF
17 once TRBJ2-5 . TRBV5-3 TGTGCCAGAAGCTTGGTCGGCAGGGGCCCTCCACGTGAGACCCAGTACTTC CARSLVGRGPPRETQYF
16 . TRBJ1-6 . TRBV7-6 TGTGCCAGCAGCGGCAGGGAGAGCTCCTATAATTCACCCCTCCACTTT CASSGRESSYNSPLHF
14 . TRBJ2-7 . TRBV7-9 TGTGCCAGCAGCCCACCGACAGCGTCCTACGAGCAGTACTTC CASSPPTASYEQYF
17 . TRBJ1-6 . TRBV7-8 TGTGCCAGCAGCATAACCCCCGGGTTCACCTATAATTCACCCCTCCACTTT CASSITPGFTYNSPLHF
13 . TRBJ1-4 . TRBV28 TGTGCCAGCAGTTTGCTGTTTAATGAAAAACTGTTTTTT CASSLLFNEKLFF
14 . TRBJ2-7 TRBD2 TRBV10-2 TGCGCCTCTTCCCTAGCGGGAGACTCCTACGAGCAGTACTTC CASSLAGDSYEQYF
8 . TRBJ2-4 . TRBV29-1 TGCAGCGTTGACGGACAGTACTTC CSVDGQYF
13 . TRBJ2-7 TRBD2 TRBV27 TGTGCCAGCAGTTTCACTAGCGATATCGAGCAGTACTTC CASSFTSDIEQYF
15 . TRBJ1-2 TRBD1 TRBV10-3 TGTGCCATCATGTCGCCGGGACAGGTTAACTATGGCTACACCTTC CAIMSPGQVNYGYTF
15 . TRBJ1-2 . TRBV7-9 TGTGCCAGCAGCCTAACAGTTCCGATTAACTATGGCTACACCTTC CASSLTVPINYGYTF
15 . TRBJ2-7 . TRBV15 TGTGCCACCAGCAGAGATCCAGGGGAAGAAAACGAGCAGTACTTC CATSRDPGEENEQYF
15 few TRBJ2-3 . TRBV5-4 TGTGCCAGCAGCTTGGCAACAGTAGGCACAGATACGCAGTATTTT CASSLATVGTDTQYF
19 . TRBJ1-1 . TRBV2 TGTGCCAGCAGTGAATACGTCTCCTGGGGACTTGGGATGAACACTGAAGCTTTCTTT CASSEYVSWGLGMNTEAFF
14 . TRBJ2-7 TRBD1 TRBV28 TGTGCCAGCAGTTATGGACAGGAGGCCTACGAGCAGTACTTC CASSYGQEAYEQYF
16 . TRBJ2-1 . TRBV7-9 TGTGCCAGCAGCCACGAGCCAGGCCGCTCCTACAATGAGCAGTTCTTC CASSHEPGRSYNEQFF
13 . TRBJ1-2 . TRBV7-9 TGTGCCAGCAGCTTACCCGGGAACTATGGCTACACCTTC CASSLPGNYGYTF
16 . TRBJ2-2 . TRBV11-2 TGTGCCAGCAGCTCGCCGGACAAGCCAGAGACCGGGGAGCTGTTTTTT CASSSPDKPETGELFF
15 . TRBJ2-7 TRBD1 TRBV18 TGTGCCAGCTCACCAACACAGGGGATCTCCTACGAGCAGTACTTC CASSPTQGISYEQYF
13 . TRBJ2-5 . TRBV6-5 TGTGCCAGCAGTTACTTGGGATCGGAGACCCAGTACTTC CASSYLGSETQYF
16 . TRBJ1-2 . TRBV7-9 TGTGCCAGCAGCTTAGCGTCAGACTCCTGGAGCTATGGCTACACCTTC CASSLASDSWSYGYTF
16 . TRBJ2-1 . TRBV4-1 TGCGCCAGCAGCCAACGAATGGGGGACTCCTACAATGAGCAGTTCTTC CASSQRMGDSYNEQFF
19 . TRBJ1-5 TRBD1 TRBV2 TGTGCCAGCAGTGTCAGTTTAAAGACCGGGACAGGGAACAATCAGCCCCAGCATTTT CASSVSLKTGTGNNQPQHF
17 once TRBJ1-1 . TRBV5-1 TGCGCCAGCAGCTTCGTGTTCCAGGGCCCAACGAACACTGAAGCTTTCTTT CASSFVFQGPTNTEAFF
15 . TRBJ2-1 TRBD2 TRBV7-6 TGTGCCAGCAGCCCTGGGACTAGCGGGACTAATGAGCAGTTCTTC CASSPGTSGTNEQFF
14 . TRBJ1-1 . TRBV27 TGTGCCAGCAGTTTGACACTCCTTAACACTGAAGCTTTCTTT CASSLTLLNTEAFF
18 . TRBJ2-5 . TRBV4-3 TGCGCCAGCAGCCAATCACTTCTTGGGGGAGGAGCCCAAGAGACCCAGTACTTC CASSQSLLGGGAQETQYF
14 . TRBJ1-4 . TRBV19 TGTGCCAGTGGCAGCCGTGCAACTAATGAAAAACTGTTTTTT CASGSRATNEKLFF
14 . TRBJ1-5 . TRBV4-1 TGCGCCAGCAGCCTCTCCTGGGGCAATCAGCCCCAGCATTTT CASSLSWGNQPQHF
15 . TRBJ2-1 . TRBV28 TGTGCCAGCAGTTTTCTAAGGGGGTCAGTCAATGAGCAGTTCTTC CASSFLRGSVNEQFF
18 . TRBJ2-3 TRBD1 TRBV7-2 TGTGCCAGCAGCCGACTTCCATCTCTAGGACAGGGGATAGATACGCAGTATTTT CASSRLPSLGQGIDTQYF
12 . TRBJ2-7 . TRBV6-1 TGTGCCAGCAGCACGGGGTCGGACGAGCAGTACTTC CASSTGSDEQYF
15 once TRBJ1-5 TRBD1 TRBV28 TGTGCCAGCAGGGGGGGACAGGGGACCAATCAGCCCCAGCATTTT CASRGGQGTNQPQHF
19 . TRBJ1-2 . TRBV12-5 TGTGCTAGTGGTTTGGTTCTAGGCCGCGTGGGCAGGAGCCTTTATGGCTACACCTTC CASGLVLGRVGRSLYGYTF
13 . TRBJ2-5 . TRBV5-6 TGTGCCAGCAGCTTGGTACCCCAAGAGACCCAGTACTTC CASSLVPQETQYF
16 . TRBJ1-1 . TRBV15 TGTGCCACCAGCAGAGAAAGGGACATAGTCGCCATTGGAGCTTTCTTT CATSRERDIVAIGAFF
19 . TRBJ2-1 . TRBV7-6 TGTGCCAGCAGCTTAGAAAATCGGCCAGCGGTCTACCCTTACAATGAGCAGTTCTTC CASSLENRPAVYPYNEQFF
14 . TRBJ1-4 . TRBV27 TGTGCCAGCAGTTTATTGGGGGCGGGCGAAAAACTGTTTTTT CASSLLGAGEKLFF
13 . TRBJ1-1 . TRBV6-5 TGTGCCAGCAGCTACCAGGGTGGCGCTGAAGCTTTCTTT CASSYQGGAEAFF
16 once TRBJ2-7 . TRBV7-8 TGTGCCAGCACCTCTCCGGGACCTATGAGCTCCTACGAGCAGTACTTC CASTSPGPMSSYEQYF
15 . TRBJ2-7 . TRBV11-2 TGTGCCAGCAGCTTAGCAACAATCACTGAATACGAGCAGTACTTC CASSLATITEYEQYF
13 . TRBJ2-7 . TRBV11-2 TGTGCCAGCAGCTATCAACCCACCTACGAGCAGTACTTC CASSYQPTYEQYF